The source of this T cell receptor (beta chain) is a study of T cell repertoires in cytomegalovirus infection. Whole-study results and caveats: Across the ex vivo response, the dominant clonotypes were HLA-C-restricted CMV-specific TCR beta clonotypes.

CDR1 is SGHDN and CDR2 is FVKESK in the germline V gene. V dropped 4 bases and J dropped 7 bases, with 16 bases sitting between them. This CDR3 contains 15 residues. With respect to this clonotype: Antigen specificity is unknown.

TCRdb re-called the reads through MiXCR, storing one row per CDR3 protein. The profile shows approximately 500,000 distinct CDR3 sequences, approximately 15% of them singletons. V usage is TRBV14 and J usage is TRBJ2-2; D not certain. The source is a human donor in good health (CMV status not recorded). Some clones in this sample may be carry-over from other donors' samples. The sample taken for sequencing was CD8+ T cells from PBMCs. CDR3 bases: TGTGCCAGCAGCCCCTTTCAGAGTCCGGACGGGGAGCTGTTTTTT. Its translation: CASSPFQSPDGELFF.